One sample yielded the 18 T cell receptor beta chains listed below, sequenced in a study of T cells in Graves' hyperthyroidism and ophthalmopathy. Amplification targeted TCR beta CDR3 regions from RNA transcripts. First-round RT-PCR targeting the TCR CDR3 was performed with the HTBI primer set. TCRdb ran MiXCR on the multiplex PCR reads and lists one entry per CDR3 protein. Among approximately 560,000 distinct CDR3 sequences listed, around 14% were seen once. The sequencing sample was made of blood. All receptors derive from a woman in her twenties or thirties with Graves' hyperthyroidism.

This clonotype was observed a handful of times. The V call is TRBV20-1, the J call TRBJ1-2, with D uncertain. Germline V gene lookup returns CDR1 DFQATT and CDR2 SNEGSKA (reference sequence). The length of the CDR3 is 15 residues. V was shortened by 0 bases and J by 4 bases, with 15 bases between the two germline ends. CDR3 coding DNA: TGCAGTGCTAGAGATAAGTTGGTTACGAGCTATGGCTACACCTTC. Its translation: CSARDKLVTSYGYTF.

J is TRBJ1-4 and V is TRBV7-9; no clear D. Trimming removed 10 bases from V and 0 bases from J, with 12 bases in between. The CDR3 spans 14 residues. Germline values: CDR1 SEHNR, CDR2 FQNEAQ (reference sequence). The CDR3 DNA follows: TGTGCCACCCGAAAGGATGCAACTAATGAAAAACTGTTTTTT. This encodes CATRKDATNEKLFF.

V is TRBV20-1 and J is TRBJ1-5, with 7 bases lining up with TRBD1. With 6 bases clipped from V and 4 bases from J, the junction kept 27 bases outside the gene matches. Germline CDR1 is DFQATT and CDR2 is SNEGSKA (reference sequence). The CDR3 has 20 amino acids. DNA for the CDR3: TGCAGTGCGATAGCGGTCGACAGGGCCGACGAGCCACCATCAAATCAGCCCCAGCATTTT. It is translated as CSAIAVDRADEPPSNQPQHF.

This clonotype came up many times. The chain recombines TRBV3-1 with TRBJ2-7, with a tentative D call TRBD1 (5 bases). The germline V gene encodes CDR1 LGHDT and CDR2 YNNKEL (reference sequence). The CDR3 is 14 amino acids. The germline V and J ends were trimmed by 1 base and 4 bases, with 11 bases remaining between them. The CDR3 spells CASSQGGGEYEQYF. The CDR3 region has the DNA TGTGCCAGCAGCCAAGGGGGCGGAGAGTACGAGCAGTACTTC.

The chain recombines TRBV7-2 with TRBJ2-2, with unresolved D. CDR1 and CDR2 (germline): SGHTA, FQGNSA. The germline V and J ends were trimmed by 6 bases and 5 bases, with 19 bases remaining between them. The CDR3 totals 16 residues. CDR3 nucleotides: TGTGCCAGCAGGACGGGCCCAGCCTCTCCAACCGGGGAGCTGTTTTTT. Protein sequence: CASRTGPASPTGELFF.

This rearrangement joins TRBV12-5 to TRBJ2-7, with 8 nucleotides matching TRBD1. CDR1 and CDR2 (germline): LGHNT, FRNRAP. This CDR3 is 22 amino acids long. With V trimmed by 0 bases and J by 0 bases, 22 bases remained unmatched. The CDR3 is CASGLVLGTGPLRAGLSYEQYF. The DNA of the CDR3 is TGTGCTAGTGGTTTGGTACTGGGGACAGGTCCCCTTCGTGCGGGCCTCTCCTACGAGCAGTACTTC.

This clonotype was detected ten times or more. This chain links TRBV20-1 with TRBJ2-2; either TRBD1 or TRBD2 may supply D (5 bases each). Germline loops: CDR1 DFQATT, CDR2 SNEGSKA (reference sequence). This CDR3 is built from 13 residues. Trimming shortened V by 6 bases and J by 4 bases, and 12 bases separated the two germline ends. CDR3 sequence: CSASPGPTGELFF. CDR3 nucleotides: TGCAGTGCGTCCCCGGGACCCACCGGGGAGCTGTTTTTT.

This clonotype has at least ten counts. The chain recombines TRBV10-3 with TRBJ2-7; D not resolved. This CDR3 spans 12 amino acids. Germline CDR1 is ENHRY and CDR2 is SYGVKD. The V end was cut by 1 base, the J end by 7 bases, with 8 bases between. This CDR3 is CAISELRREQYF. Written as DNA, the CDR3 is TGTGCCATCAGTGAGTTGAGACGTGAGCAGTACTTC.

There are a few counts of this clonotype. The CDR3 coding sequence is TGTGCCAGCAGCACCCCAACTAGCGGATACAATGAGCAGTTCTTC. This encodes CASSTPTSGYNEQFF. The rearrangement links TRBV6-1 to TRBJ2-1, with TRBD2 matching 8 bases. Germline CDR1 is MNHNS and CDR2 is SASEGT. CDR3 length: 15 residues. Germline trimming cut 6 bases from V and 4 bases from J; bases unmatched to any gene: 8.

This clonotype was counted between two and nine times. Likely a read error: the CDR3 ends without its conserved phenylalanine or tryptophan. The chain combines TRBV7-2 with TRBJ1-1; 9 bases agree with TRBD1. In germline, CDR1 is SGHTA, CDR2 FQGNSA. The CDR3 sequence is 15 residues long. V was pared by 5 bases and J by 1 base, with 5 bases of the junction left unmatched. The CDR3 DNA reads TGTGCCAGCAGCCTAACAGGGGGCAGGAACACTGAAGCTTTCATT. Translation: CASSLTGGRNTEAFI.

The sample holds many counts of this clonotype. The chain couples TRBV30 to TRBJ2-3; a possible D gene is TRBD2 (5 bases). Germline CDR1 GTSNPN, CDR2 SVGIG (reference sequence). CDR3 size: 13 residues. V was trimmed by 2 bases and J by 3 bases, leaving 9 bases between them. CDR3 residues: CAWSYGITDTQYF. The CDR3 DNA reads as TGTGCCTGGAGTTACGGGATAACAGATACGCAGTATTTT. Together with reference TRBV30 and TRBJ2-3, the CDR3 gives the full variable domain: SQTIHQWPATLVQPVGSPLSLECTVEGTSNPNLYWYRQAAGRGLQLLFYSVGIGQISSEVPQNLSASRPQDRQFILSSKKLLLSDSGFYLCAWSYGITDTQYFGPGTRLTVL.

Many counts were recorded for this clonotype. The chain is built from TRBV12-3 or TRBV12-4 and TRBJ1-5, with a tentative D call TRBD1 (6 bases). Trimming removed 5 bases from V and 5 bases from J, with 13 bases in between. The CDR3 extends over 14 amino acids. The CDR3 spells CASSLSQGYQPQHF. CDR3 sequence (DNA): TGTGCCAGCAGTCTTTCACAGGGTTATCAGCCCCAGCATTTT.

This clonotype was observed many times. J is TRBJ2-5 and V is TRBV3-1; 13 nucleotides align to TRBD2. The V and J ends lost 0 bases and 5 bases, in that order; junction bases with no gene match: 9. Germline V gene data show CDR1 as LGHDT and CDR2 as YNNKEL (reference sequence). This CDR3 contains 18 residues. In DNA form, the CDR3 reads TGTGCCAGCAGCCAAGACGGGACTAGCGGGGAACTGGGGGAGACCCAGTACTTC. As protein: CASSQDGTSGELGETQYF.

Note on this clonotype: This may be a read error: a much more frequent sequence differs by one nucleotide. The chain recombines TRBV6-2 or TRBV6-3 with TRBJ1-2; 7 bases map to TRBD1. Germline CDR1 reads MNHEY; CDR2 reads SVGEGT. V was pared by 5 bases and J by 3 bases, with 0 bases of the junction left unmatched. This CDR3 spans 12 amino acids. CDR3 sequence reads: CASSTGDYGYTF. The CDR3 DNA reads as TGTGCCAGCAGTACAGGGGACTATGGCTACACCTTC.

This chain links TRBV6-5 with TRBJ2-2, with 9 bases lining up with TRBD1. Unmatched junction bases numbered 4, after V lost 0 bases and J lost 5 bases. The CDR3 sequence is 16 residues long. Germline CDR1 MNHEY, CDR2 SVGAGI. The CDR3 spells CASSYSTGGRTGELFF. The CDR3 nucleotides are TGTGCCAGCAGTTACTCGACAGGGGGAAGGACCGGGGAGCTGTTTTTT.

This chain joins TRBV29-1 and TRBJ1-4, with a possible D match to TRBD1 (5 bases). Germline CDR1 is SQVTM and CDR2 is ANQGSEA. Trimming took off 1 base at V and 7 bases at J, with 13 bases between the two ends. This CDR3 is 14 amino acids long. The CDR3 loop reads CSVEASGLGEKLFF. In nucleotides, the CDR3 is TGCAGCGTTGAAGCTTCAGGGTTGGGTGAAAAACTGTTTTTT.

This clonotype was picked up one time. The chain employs TRBV7-9 and TRBJ1-1; D not resolved. The CDR3 covers 14 residues. The V end was cut by 4 bases, the J end by 1 base, with 10 bases between. CDR1 is SEHNR and CDR2 is FQNEAQ in the germline V gene (reference sequence). The CDR3 protein is CASSSAVKNTEAFF. The DNA for the CDR3 is TGTGCCAGCAGCTCAGCAGTCAAGAACACTGAAGCTTTCTTT.

This clonotype has just a few counts. This chain joins TRBV19 and TRBJ2-3; 11 nucleotides line up with TRBD1. Trimming took 6 bases from V and 4 from J; bases not matched to a gene: 6. Germline CDR1 and CDR2: LNHDA and SQIVND (reference sequence). This CDR3 contains 15 residues. The CDR3 coding sequence is TGTGCCAGTAGGAGAGGACAGGGGGCCGCAGATACGCAGTATTTT. Amino acids: CASRRGQGAADTQYF.